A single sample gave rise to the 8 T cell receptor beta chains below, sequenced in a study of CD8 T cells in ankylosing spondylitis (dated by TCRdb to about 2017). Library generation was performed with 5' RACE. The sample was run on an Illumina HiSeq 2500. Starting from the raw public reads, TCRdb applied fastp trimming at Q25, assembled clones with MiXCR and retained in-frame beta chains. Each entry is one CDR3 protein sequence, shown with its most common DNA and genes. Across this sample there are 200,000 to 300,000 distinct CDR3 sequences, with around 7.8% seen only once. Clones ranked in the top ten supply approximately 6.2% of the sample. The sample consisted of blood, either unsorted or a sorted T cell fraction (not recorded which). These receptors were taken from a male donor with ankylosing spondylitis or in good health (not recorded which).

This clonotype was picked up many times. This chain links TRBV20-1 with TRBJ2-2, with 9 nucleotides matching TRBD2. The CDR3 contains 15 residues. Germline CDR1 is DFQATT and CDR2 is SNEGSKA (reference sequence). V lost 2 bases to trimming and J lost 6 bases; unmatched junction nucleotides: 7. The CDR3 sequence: CSARIAGVLAGELFF. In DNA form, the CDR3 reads TGCAGTGCTAGAATAGCGGGAGTATTAGCCGGGGAGCTGTTTTTT.

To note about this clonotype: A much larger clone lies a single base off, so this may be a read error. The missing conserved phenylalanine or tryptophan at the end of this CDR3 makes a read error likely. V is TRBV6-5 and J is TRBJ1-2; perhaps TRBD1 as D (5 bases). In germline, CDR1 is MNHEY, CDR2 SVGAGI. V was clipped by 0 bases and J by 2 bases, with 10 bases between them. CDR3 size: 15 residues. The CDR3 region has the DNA TGTGCCAGCAGTTACTCCGGGGCCACAAACTATGGCTACACCCTC. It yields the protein CASSYSGATNYGYTL.

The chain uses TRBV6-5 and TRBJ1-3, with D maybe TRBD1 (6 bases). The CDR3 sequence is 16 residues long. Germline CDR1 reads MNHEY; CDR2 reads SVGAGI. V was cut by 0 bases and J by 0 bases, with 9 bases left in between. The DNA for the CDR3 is TGTGCCAGCAGTTACTCCGGCAGGGGCTCTGGAAACACCATATATTTT. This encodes CASSYSGRGSGNTIYF.

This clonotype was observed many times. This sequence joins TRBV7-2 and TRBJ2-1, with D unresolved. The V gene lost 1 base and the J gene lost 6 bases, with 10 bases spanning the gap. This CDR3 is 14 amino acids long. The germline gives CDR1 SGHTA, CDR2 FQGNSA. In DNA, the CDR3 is TGTGCCAGCAGCTTAGGGTATGGGGTCAATGAGCAGTTCTTC. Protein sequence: CASSLGYGVNEQFF.

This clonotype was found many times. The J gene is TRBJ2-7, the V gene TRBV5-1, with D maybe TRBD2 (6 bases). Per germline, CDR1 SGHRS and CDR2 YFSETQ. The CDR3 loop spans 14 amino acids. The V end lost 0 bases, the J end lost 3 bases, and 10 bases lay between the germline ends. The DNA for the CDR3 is TGCGCCAGCAGCTTGGATACTAGCTACTACGAGCAGTACTTC. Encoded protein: CASSLDTSYYEQYF.

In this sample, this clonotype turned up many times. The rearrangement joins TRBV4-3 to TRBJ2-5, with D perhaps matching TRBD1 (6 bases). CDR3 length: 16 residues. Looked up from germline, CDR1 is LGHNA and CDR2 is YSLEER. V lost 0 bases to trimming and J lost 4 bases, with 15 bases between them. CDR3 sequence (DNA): TGCGCCAGCAGCCAAGACAGGGGCTCCAACCGAGAGACCCAGTACTTC. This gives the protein CASSQDRGSNRETQYF.

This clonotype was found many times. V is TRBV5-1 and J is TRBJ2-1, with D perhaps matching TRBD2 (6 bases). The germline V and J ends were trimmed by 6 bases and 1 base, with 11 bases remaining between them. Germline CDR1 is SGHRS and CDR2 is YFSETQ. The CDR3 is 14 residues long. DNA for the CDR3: TGCGCCAGCAAGGAGACTAGTTCCTACAATGAGCAGTTCTTC. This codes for CASKETSSYNEQFF.

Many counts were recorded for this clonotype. The CDR3 is CASSILGELFF. The CDR3 DNA sequence: TGTGCCAGCAGTATCCTCGGGGAGCTGTTTTTT. The chain is built from TRBV12-3 or TRBV12-4 and TRBJ2-2; D not resolved. The CDR3 is 11 amino acids. V was trimmed by 5 bases and J by 7 bases, leaving 5 bases between them.